The following is a TCR beta chain sequence with its context. The CDR3 sequence is 14 residues long. The germline gives CDR1 LGHNA, CDR2 YSLEER. V was pared by 0 bases and J by 4 bases, with 10 bases between. TCRdb itself ran the 5' RACE reads through MiXCR, one entry per CDR3 protein. The repertoire has 250,000 to 300,000 distinct CDR3 sequences, over 15% of them found once; the top ten carry around 32%. This record belongs to a study of CD8 T cells in ankylosing spondylitis. The rearrangement uses TRBV4-3 and TRBJ2-7; the D gene is possibly TRBD1 (5 bases). The material sequenced was blood, either unsorted or a sorted T cell fraction (not recorded which). The clonotype originates from a male donor with ankylosing spondylitis or in good health (not recorded which). The CDR3 bases are TGCGCCAGCAGCCAAGAACAGGTTGGGTACGAGCAGTACTTC. This sequence encodes CASSQEQVGYEQYF.